A selection of T cell receptor beta chains follows, all from one sample in a study of OX40 agonist ivuxolimab in advanced cancers. TCRdb keeps only in-frame clones here, not all; method: immunoSEQ multiplex PCR. Of tens of thousands of clones in the sample, 85% were seen once. The starting material was CD4+ or CD8+ T cells sorted from blood, obtained in a trial of the OX40 agonist ivuxolimab. These receptors were collected from an adult with an advanced solid tumor such as melanoma, head and neck, liver or kidney cancer. CDR3s include the opening cysteine and the closing phenylalanine or tryptophan. Fields, in order: clone size, V gene, J gene, D gene, CDR3 DNA, CDR3 protein. A D gene is named only where the DNA matches it firmly. Size is stated for part of the rows, as once, few or many counts, or as a class when the clone is expanded.

NA	TRBV27	TRBJ2-7	TRBD1	TGTGCCAGCAGTACCGGGACAGGGGGCGAGCAGTACTTC	CASSTGTGGEQYF
NA	TRBV28	TRBJ1-5	TRBD1	TGTGCCAGCAGCTCCGGACAGGGTCGGCGGCCCCAGCATTTT	CASSSGQGRRPQHF
NA	TRBV11-2	TRBJ1-3	NA	TGTGCCAGCAGCTACTCCCTGGGGGCCTCTGGAAACACCATATATTTT	CASSYSLGASGNTIYF
NA	TRBV19	TRBJ2-1	NA	TGTGCCAGTAGTAGCAGCTCCCTTTACAATGAGCAGTTCTTC	CASSSSSLYNEQFF
few	TRBV6-1	TRBJ1-5	NA	TGTGCCAGCAGACAAGGCAATCAGCCCCAGCATTTT	CASRQGNQPQHF
NA	TRBV2	TRBJ1-1	NA	TGTGCCAGCAGCCCCGCCCGGGAAAGGTCGCCCTTGGGTGAAGCTTTCTTT	CASSPARERSPLGEAFF
few	TRBV11-1	TRBJ1-1	NA	TGTGCCAGCACTAACCCAGCGAACACTGAAGCTTTCTTT	CASTNPANTEAFF
NA	TRBV5-8	TRBJ1-3	NA	TGTGCCAGCAGCAATGGGATAACAATCTCTGGAAACACCATATATTTT	CASSNGITISGNTIYF
few	TRBV19	TRBJ1-5	NA	TGTGCCAGCGCCACAAGTGGTCAGCCCCAGCATTTT	CASATSGQPQHF
NA	TRBV4-1	TRBJ1-4	TRBD1	TGCGCCAGCAGCCAAGGGATGACAGGGGCCGGCATACTGGGTGAAAAACTGTTTTTT	CASSQGMTGAGILGEKLFF
once	TRBV2	TRBJ1-2	NA	TGTGCCAGCAGCTTGTCGGTGGGAGGCGGAGGCTACACCTTC	CASSLSVGGGGYTF
NA	TRBV4-1	TRBJ1-1	NA	TGCGCCAGCAGCTCAAGGAGCGGGAGAGGGACTGAAGCTTTCTTT	CASSSRSGRGTEAFF
NA	TRBV19	TRBJ2-3	NA	TGTGCCAGCCGACCTGGGGGAGAAACAGATACGCAGTATTTT	CASRPGGETDTQYF
NA	TRBV2	TRBJ2-7	NA	TGTGCCAGCACCCAGGGGTTTTACGAGCAGTACTTC	CASTQGFYEQYF
NA	TRBV7-3	TRBJ2-3	NA	TGTGCCAGCAGCCCGGGACACAACACAGATACGCAGTATTTT	CASSPGHNTDTQYF
NA	TRBV5-6	TRBJ2-3	NA	TGTGCCAGCAGCCTCGTGGGTTCCACAGATACGCAGTATTTT	CASSLVGSTDTQYF
NA	TRBV6-1	TRBJ1-5	NA	TGTGCCAGCAGTCAATTAGGTATTAGCAATCAGCCCCAGCATTTT	CASSQLGISNQPQHF
NA	TRBV7-9	TRBJ2-7	NA	TGTGCCAGCACCGAGGGGTCCGTGCCTCGTATGTACTTC	CASTEGSVPRMYF
once	TRBV6-6	TRBJ2-7	TRBD2	TGTGCCAGCAGTACCCCGACTAGCGGAACAGGGAAGCAGTACTTC	CASSTPTSGTGKQYF
NA	TRBV5-1	TRBJ2-7	TRBD2	TGCGCCAGCAGCACGGGGGGTGTTGCTAGCTTCTCCTACGAGCAGTACTTC	CASSTGGVASFSYEQYF
few	TRBV29-1	TRBJ2-5	TRBD2	TGCAGCGTTGAAGGTGCTACAGCGGGGAATCAAGAGACCCAGTACTTC	CSVEGATAGNQETQYF
NA	TRBV6-6	TRBJ2-7	TRBD2	TGTGCCAGCACCCAGCGACTAGCGGGACACTCCTACGAGCAGTACTTC	CASTQRLAGHSYEQYF